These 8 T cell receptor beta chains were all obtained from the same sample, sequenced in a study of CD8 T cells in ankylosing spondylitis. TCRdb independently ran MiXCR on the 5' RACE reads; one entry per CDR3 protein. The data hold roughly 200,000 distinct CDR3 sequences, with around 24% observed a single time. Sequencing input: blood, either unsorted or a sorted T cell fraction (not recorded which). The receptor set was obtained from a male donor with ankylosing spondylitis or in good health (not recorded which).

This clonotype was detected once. The CDR3 nucleotides are TGCGCCAGCAGCCAAGTCGCCATAGATGCTCAGTACTTC. Its protein product is CASSQVAIDAQYF. The chain has TRBV4-1 and TRBJ2-5; D not resolved. The V and J ends lost 1 base and 11 bases respectively, with 14 bases between them. Germline V gene data show CDR1 as MGHRA and CDR2 as YSYEKL. CDR3 length equals 13 residues.

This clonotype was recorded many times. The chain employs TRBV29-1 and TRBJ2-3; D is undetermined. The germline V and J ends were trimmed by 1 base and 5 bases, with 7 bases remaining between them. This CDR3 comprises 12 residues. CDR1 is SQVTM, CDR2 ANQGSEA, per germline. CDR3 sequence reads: CSVEAFGDTQYF. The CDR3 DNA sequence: TGCAGCGTTGAAGCGTTCGGAGATACGCAGTATTTT.

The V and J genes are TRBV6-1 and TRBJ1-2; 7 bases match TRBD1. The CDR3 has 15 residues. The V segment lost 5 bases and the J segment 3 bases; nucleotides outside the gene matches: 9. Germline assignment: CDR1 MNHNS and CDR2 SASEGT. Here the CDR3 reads CASSTAGTAHYGYTF. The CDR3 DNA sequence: TGTGCCAGCAGTACAGCCGGGACAGCCCACTATGGCTACACCTTC.

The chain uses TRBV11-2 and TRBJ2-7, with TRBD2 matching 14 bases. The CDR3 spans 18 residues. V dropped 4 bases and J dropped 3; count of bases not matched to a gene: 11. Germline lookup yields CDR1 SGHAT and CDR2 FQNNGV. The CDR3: CASSSGTSGRKSFYEQYF. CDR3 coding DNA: TGTGCCAGCAGCTCTGGGACTAGCGGGAGAAAAAGCTTCTACGAGCAGTACTTC. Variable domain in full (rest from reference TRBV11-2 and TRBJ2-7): EAGVAQSPRYKIIEKRQSVAFWCNPISGHATLYWYQQILGQGPKLLIQFQNNGVVDDSQLPKDRFSAERLKGVDSTLKIQPAKLEDSAVYLCASSSGTSGRKSFYEQYFGPGTRLTVT.

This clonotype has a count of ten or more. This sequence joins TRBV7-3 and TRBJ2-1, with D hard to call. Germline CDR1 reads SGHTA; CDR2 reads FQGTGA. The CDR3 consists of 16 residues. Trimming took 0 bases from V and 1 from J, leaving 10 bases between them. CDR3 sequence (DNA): TGTGCCAGCAGCTTAACAGGCCAGAGGTCCTACAATGAGCAGTTCTTC. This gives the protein CASSLTGQRSYNEQFF.

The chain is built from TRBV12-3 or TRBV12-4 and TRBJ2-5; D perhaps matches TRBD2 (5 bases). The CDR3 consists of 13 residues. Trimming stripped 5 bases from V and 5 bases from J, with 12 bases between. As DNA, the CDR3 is TGTGCCAGCAGTGGGATGGGAGTCGAGACCCAGTACTTC. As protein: CASSGMGVETQYF.

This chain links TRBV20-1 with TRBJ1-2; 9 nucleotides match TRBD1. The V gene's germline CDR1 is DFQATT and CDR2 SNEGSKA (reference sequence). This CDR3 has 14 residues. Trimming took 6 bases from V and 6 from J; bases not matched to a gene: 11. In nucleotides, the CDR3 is TGCAGTGCGTGGACAGGGGAGGGCCGTGATGGCTACACCTTC. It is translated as CSAWTGEGRDGYTF.

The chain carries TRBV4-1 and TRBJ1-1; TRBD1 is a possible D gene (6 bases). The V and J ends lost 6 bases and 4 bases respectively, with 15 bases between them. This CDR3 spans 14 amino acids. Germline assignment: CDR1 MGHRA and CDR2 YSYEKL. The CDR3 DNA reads TGCGCCAGCAGAGAGGGGGAAGGGGGCACTGAAGCTTTCTTT. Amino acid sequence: CASREGEGGTEAFF.